A single sample gave rise to the 17 T cell receptor beta chains below, sequenced in a study of blood T cell repertoires in COVID-19. The table came from immunoSEQ multiplex PCR; TCRdb's copy has only in-frame clones and leaves some out. This sample yields some 60,000 clones, of which approximately 90% are seen a single time; around 1.5% belongs to the top ten. Sequenced material: peripheral blood. The receptors stem from a human donor in a cohort sampled during active COVID-19.

The chain joins TRBV2 to TRBJ1-5, with D uncertain. The CDR3 covers 14 residues. Trimming cost V 3 bases and J 3 bases, with 9 bases left between them. The germline V gene has CDR1 SNHLY and CDR2 FYNNEI. The CDR3 region is CASSDLFHNQPQHF. CDR3 sequence (DNA): TGTGCCAGCAGTGATTTGTTCCACAATCAGCCCCAGCATTTT.

This clone was detected once. This chain uses TRBV29-1 with TRBJ2-1; tentative D call: TRBD2 (6 bases). The germline V gene encodes CDR1 SQVTM and CDR2 ANQGSEA. This CDR3 is built from 16 residues. V was shortened by 1 base and J by 2 bases, with 15 bases between the two germline ends. The CDR3 here is CSVEGWSGHPYNEQFF. The CDR3 nucleotides read TGCAGCGTTGAAGGTTGGAGCGGGCATCCCTACAATGAGCAGTTCTTC.

The chain recombines TRBV4-3 with TRBJ1-6; possible D gene TRBD1, 6 bases. The V end was cut by 5 bases, the J end by 10 bases, with 18 bases between. The CDR3 extends over 15 amino acids. From germline, CDR1 is LGHNA and CDR2 YSLEER. CDR3 in amino acids: CASSDTTGLGSPLHF. The CDR3 DNA reads as TGCGCCAGCAGCGATACAACAGGGCTCGGGTCACCCCTCCACTTT.

The gene calls are TRBV11-2 and TRBJ1-4; 7 bases match TRBD1. CDR3 size: 15 residues. The germline V gene has CDR1 SGHAT and CDR2 FQNNGV. V lost 4 bases and J lost 4; bases outside the gene matches: 6. This CDR3 is CASSSRTGLNEKLFF. DNA for the CDR3: TGTGCCAGCAGCTCCCGGACAGGACTTAATGAAAAACTGTTTTTT.

This chain connects TRBV6-1 to TRBJ1-6; no definite D call. V lost 2 bases and J lost 10, with 6 bases in between. The CDR3 runs to 12 residues. CDR1 MNHNS and CDR2 SASEGT come from the germline V gene. This CDR3 is CASSEHTSPLHF. CDR3 coding DNA: TGTGCCAGCAGTGAACACACCTCACCCCTCCACTTT.

V and J are TRBV6-2 or TRBV6-3 and TRBJ2-7; no clear D gene. Between the trimmed V and J ends, which lost 6 bases and 2 bases, there was a span of 14 bases. Germline V CDR1 and CDR2: MNHEY, SVGEGT. The CDR3 has 14 amino acids. The CDR3 DNA reads as TGTGCCAGCAGCCACTCCTTGGGCACCTACGAGCAGTACTTC. Protein: CASSHSLGTYEQYF.

The chain uses TRBV4-1 and TRBJ1-2; 10 nucleotides match TRBD1. The CDR3 sequence is 15 residues long. After removal of 1 base from V and 4 bases from J, the junction contained 3 bases not matched to a gene. The germline V gene has CDR1 MGHRA and CDR2 YSYEKL. This CDR3 is CASSQGTGGTYGYTF. DNA of the CDR3: TGCGCCAGCAGCCAAGGGACAGGGGGAACCTATGGCTACACCTTC.

CDR3 loop: CASRAREGDGYTF. CDR3 DNA: TGTGCCAGCAGGGCCCGAGAGGGGGATGGCTACACCTTC. The V call is TRBV2, the J call TRBJ1-2, with D possibly being TRBD1 (6 bases). V dropped 6 bases and J dropped 6 bases, with 14 bases sitting between them. The CDR3 sequence is 13 residues long. Germline CDR1 and CDR2: SNHLY and FYNNEI. The complete variable domain, with remaining parts taken from reference TRBV2 and TRBJ1-2, reads EPEVTQTPSHQVTQMGQEVILRCVPISNHLYFYWYRQILGQKVEFLVSFYNNEISEKSEIFDDQFSVERPDGSNFTLKIRSTKLEDSAMYFCASRAREGDGYTFGSGTRLTVV.

V usage is TRBV2 and J usage is TRBJ2-1; D is perhaps TRBD1 (5 bases). Per the germline V gene, CDR1 is SNHLY and CDR2 is FYNNEI. The CDR3 runs to 14 residues. Trimming shortened V by 1 base and J by 7 bases, and 11 bases separated the two germline ends. CDR3 amino acids: CASSEVKGSNEQFF. The CDR3 region has the DNA TGTGCCAGCAGTGAAGTGAAGGGGTCGAATGAGCAGTTCTTC.

The chain employs TRBV6-5 and TRBJ1-1, with TRBD1 matching 8 bases. Trimming took 2 bases from V and 1 from J; bases not matched to a gene: 0. The CDR3 has 14 amino acids. Germline CDR1 reads MNHEY; CDR2 reads SVGAGI. The CDR3 loop is CASSYGTGNTEAFF. CDR3 DNA sequence: TGTGCCAGCAGTTACGGGACAGGGAACACTGAAGCTTTCTTT.

This chain joins TRBV9 and TRBJ2-1; D is perhaps TRBD1 (6 bases). Germline V CDR1 and CDR2: SGDLS, YYNGEE. V shed 0 bases and J shed 7 bases, with 17 bases lying between them. The CDR3 has 16 residues. This CDR3 reads CASSVASGAGINEQFF. CDR3 coding DNA: TGTGCCAGCAGCGTAGCCTCAGGGGCAGGAATTAATGAGCAGTTCTTC.

The genes are TRBV11-2 and TRBJ1-5; D call uncertain. The CDR3 has 16 amino acids. Germline CDR1 is SGHAT and CDR2 is FQNNGV. V lost 0 bases to trimming and J lost 1 base, with 10 bases between them. The CDR3 reads CASSLDTRLSNQPQHF. DNA for the CDR3: TGTGCCAGCAGCTTAGATACCAGGTTGAGCAATCAGCCCCAGCATTTT.

In its sample, this clone was seen a few times. The V gene is TRBV9, the J gene TRBJ1-6; D is unclear. CDR3 length: 16 residues. V dropped 0 bases and J dropped 9 bases, with 16 bases sitting between them. Germline V CDR1 and CDR2: SGDLS, YYNGEE. CDR3: CASSVAMDPGGSPLHF. The DNA for the CDR3 is TGTGCCAGCAGCGTAGCTATGGACCCCGGAGGTTCACCCCTCCACTTT.

V gene TRBV19 combines with J gene TRBJ1-5; the D gene is possibly TRBD1 (5 bases). This CDR3 is 16 amino acids long. Trimming shortened V by 7 bases and J by 6 bases, and 22 bases separated the two germline ends. CDR1 is LNHDA, CDR2 SQIVND, per germline (reference sequence). The CDR3 loop reads CASTSAIVRVRQPQHF. CDR3 DNA: TGTGCCAGTACCTCGGCGATAGTCAGGGTACGTCAGCCCCAGCATTTT.

The rearrangement uses TRBV5-1 and TRBJ2-1; TRBD2 agrees at 12 bases. V lost 4 bases to trimming and J lost 8 bases; unmatched junction nucleotides: 7. The CDR3 runs to 15 residues. The germline V gene encodes CDR1 SGHRS and CDR2 YFSETQ. CDR3 region: CASSKTSGSPYEQFF. The DNA of the CDR3 is TGCGCCAGCAGCAAGACTAGCGGGAGCCCTTATGAGCAGTTCTTC.

V and J are TRBV29-1 and TRBJ1-5, with 8 positions matching TRBD1. J was trimmed by 2 bases and V by 6 bases; bases with no gene match: 6. The CDR3 sequence is 14 residues long. Germline CDR1 and CDR2: SQVTM and ANQGSEA. This chain's CDR3 is CSVLQGGGNQPQHF. DNA for the CDR3: TGCAGCGTACTACAGGGGGGGGGCAATCAGCCCCAGCATTTT.

The chain uses TRBV7-2 and TRBJ2-3, with TRBD1 identical over 7 bases. The CDR3 runs 12 residues. Trimming cost V 4 bases and J 9 bases; bases outside gene matches: 4. Germline CDR1 is SGHTA and CDR2 is FQGNSA. The CDR3 sequence is CASSSGGATQYF. In DNA form, the CDR3 reads TGTGCCAGCAGCTCAGGGGGAGCAACGCAGTATTTT. Drawing the rest from reference TRBV7-2 and TRBJ2-3, the complete variable domain is GAGVSQSPSNKVTEKGKDVELRCDPISGHTALYWYRQSLGQGLEFLIYFQGNSAPDKSGLPSDRFSAERTGGSVSTLTIQRTQQEDSAVYLCASSSGGATQYFGPGTRLTVL.